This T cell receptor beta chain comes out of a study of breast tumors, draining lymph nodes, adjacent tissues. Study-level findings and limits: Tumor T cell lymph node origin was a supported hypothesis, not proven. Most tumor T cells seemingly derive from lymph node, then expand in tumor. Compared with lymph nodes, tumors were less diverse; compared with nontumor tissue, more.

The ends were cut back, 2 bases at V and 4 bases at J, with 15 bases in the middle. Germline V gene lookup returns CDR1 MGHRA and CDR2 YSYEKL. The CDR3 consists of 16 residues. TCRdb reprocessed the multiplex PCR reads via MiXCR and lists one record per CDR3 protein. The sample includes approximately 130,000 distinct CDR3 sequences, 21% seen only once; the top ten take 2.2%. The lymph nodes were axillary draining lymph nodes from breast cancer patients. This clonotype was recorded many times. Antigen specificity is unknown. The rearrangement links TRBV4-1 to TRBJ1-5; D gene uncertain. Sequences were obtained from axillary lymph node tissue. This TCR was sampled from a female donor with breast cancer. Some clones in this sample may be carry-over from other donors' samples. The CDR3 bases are TGCGCCAGCAGCCAACTCCAAGGGTCCTATAATCAGCCCCAGCATTTT. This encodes CASSQLQGSYNQPQHF.